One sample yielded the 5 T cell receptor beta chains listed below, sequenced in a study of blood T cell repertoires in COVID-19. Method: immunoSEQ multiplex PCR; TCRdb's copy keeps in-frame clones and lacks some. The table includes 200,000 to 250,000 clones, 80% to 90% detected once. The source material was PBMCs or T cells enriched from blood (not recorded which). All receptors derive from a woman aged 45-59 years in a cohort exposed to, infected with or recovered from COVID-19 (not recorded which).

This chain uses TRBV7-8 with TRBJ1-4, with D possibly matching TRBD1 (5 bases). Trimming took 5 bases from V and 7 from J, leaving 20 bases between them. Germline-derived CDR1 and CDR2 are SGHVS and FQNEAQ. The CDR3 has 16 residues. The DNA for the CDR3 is TGTGCCAGCAGCGCCGAGCTCGGTAGGGGCTCTGAAAAACTGTTTTTT. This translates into CASSAELGRGSEKLFF.

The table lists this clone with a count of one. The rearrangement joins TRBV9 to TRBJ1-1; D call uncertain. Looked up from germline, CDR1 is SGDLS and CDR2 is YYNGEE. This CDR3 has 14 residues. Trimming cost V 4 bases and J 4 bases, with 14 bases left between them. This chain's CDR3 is CASSPQTPVTEAFF. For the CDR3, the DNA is TGTGCCAGCAGCCCCCAAACCCCGGTCACTGAAGCTTTCTTT.

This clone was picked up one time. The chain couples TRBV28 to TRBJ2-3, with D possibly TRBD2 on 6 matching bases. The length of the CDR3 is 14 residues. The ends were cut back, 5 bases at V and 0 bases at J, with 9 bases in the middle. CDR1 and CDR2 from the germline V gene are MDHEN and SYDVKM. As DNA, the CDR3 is TGTGCCAGCAGTCCTGGACTAAGCACAGATACGCAGTATTTT. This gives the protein CASSPGLSTDTQYF. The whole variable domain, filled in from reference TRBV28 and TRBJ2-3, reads DVKVTQSSRYLVKRTGEKVFLECVQDMDHENMFWYRQDPGLGLRLIYFSYDVKMKEKGDIPEGYSVSREKKERFSLILESASTNQTSMYLCASSPGLSTDTQYFGPGTRLTVL.

The CDR3 DNA is TGCGCCAGCAGTCGGCGGAACCAGCTAAATTCACCCCTCCACTTT. Amino acid sequence: CASSRRNQLNSPLHF. The chain links TRBV23-1 to TRBJ1-6, with unresolved D. TRBV23-1 is an ORF; its function is uncertain. The V end lost 4 bases, the J end lost 7 bases, and 14 bases lay between the germline ends. The CDR3 length is 15 residues.

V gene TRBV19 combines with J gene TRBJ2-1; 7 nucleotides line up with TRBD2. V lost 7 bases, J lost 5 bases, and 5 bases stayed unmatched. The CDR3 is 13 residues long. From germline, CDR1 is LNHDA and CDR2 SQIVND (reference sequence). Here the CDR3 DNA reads TGTGCCAGTACTCTAGCGGACGACAATGAGCAGTTCTTC. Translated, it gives CASTLADDNEQFF.